A single sample gave rise to the 6 T cell receptor beta chains below, sequenced in a study of blood T cell repertoires in COVID-19. Here immunoSEQ multiplex PCR was the method, and the copy in TCRdb shows in-frame clones only, minus some. In the table there are about 270,000 clones, more than 75% of which are singletons. Specimen: peripheral blood. The receptor set was obtained from a woman aged 45-65 years with acute or convalescent COVID-19.

This chain connects TRBV28 to TRBJ1-5; 7 bases agree with TRBD1. J was trimmed by 2 bases and V by 7 bases; bases with no gene match: 11. The CDR3 runs to 16 residues. In germline, CDR1 is MDHEN, CDR2 SYDVKM. CDR3 bases: TGTGCCAGCAAGCTAAGACAGGGTGGTGGCAATCAGCCCCAGCATTTT. This translates into CASKLRQGGGNQPQHF.

The V gene is TRBV28, the J gene TRBJ1-2, with TRBD1 matching over 9 bases. Unmatched junction bases numbered 14, after V lost 2 bases and J lost 4 bases. The germline V gene encodes CDR1 MDHEN and CDR2 SYDVKM. CDR3 length equals 18 residues. DNA of the CDR3: TGTGCCAGCAGTTTACCCCCGTTTTGGGACAGGGAGTTCTATGGCTACACCTTC. Its translation: CASSLPPFWDREFYGYTF.

The chain carries TRBV7-3 and TRBJ2-1, with TRBD2 identical over 9 bases. CDR1 is SGHTA, CDR2 FQGTGA, per germline. With 2 bases clipped from V and 3 bases from J, the junction kept 8 bases outside the gene matches. This CDR3 has 17 amino acids. In DNA, the CDR3 is TGTGCCAGCAGCTTACCCCAAGGGACTAGCAGCTACAATGAGCAGTTCTTC. Translation gives CASSLPQGTSSYNEQFF.

This clone occurred a few times. The chain combines TRBV28 with TRBJ1-5; unclear D gene. V lost 8 bases, J lost 1 base, and 18 bases lay in between. CDR3 length: 16 residues. Germline lookup yields CDR1 MDHEN and CDR2 SYDVKM. CDR3 in amino acids: CASLGSGRVSNQPQHF. For the CDR3, the DNA is TGTGCCAGCCTGGGGAGCGGGAGGGTGAGCAATCAGCCCCAGCATTTT.

This sequence joins TRBV19 and TRBJ1-6; no clear D. CDR3 length equals 16 residues. CDR1 is LNHDA and CDR2 is SQIVND in the germline V gene (reference sequence). V lost 4 bases and J lost 0, with 10 bases in between. CDR3 sequence (DNA): TGTGCCAGTAGTACCGGACTGAGCTCCTATAATTCACCCCTCCACTTT. It translates to CASSTGLSSYNSPLHF.

V and J are TRBV30 and TRBJ1-4; tentatively, D is TRBD1 (5 bases). V shed 3 bases and J shed 12 bases, with 11 bases lying between them. CDR1 and CDR2 (germline): GTSNPN, SVGIG (reference sequence). This CDR3 region has 11 residues. In DNA, the CDR3 is TGTGCCTGGAGCCCTGGAGGGGAACTGTTTTTT. It codes for CAWSPGGELFF. Full variable domain (rest looked up from reference TRBV30 and TRBJ1-4): SQTIHQWPATLVQPVGSPLSLECTVEGTSNPNLYWYRQAAGRGLQLLFYSVGIGQISSEVPQNLSASRPQDRQFILSSKKLLLSDSGFYLCAWSPGGELFFGSGTQLSVL.